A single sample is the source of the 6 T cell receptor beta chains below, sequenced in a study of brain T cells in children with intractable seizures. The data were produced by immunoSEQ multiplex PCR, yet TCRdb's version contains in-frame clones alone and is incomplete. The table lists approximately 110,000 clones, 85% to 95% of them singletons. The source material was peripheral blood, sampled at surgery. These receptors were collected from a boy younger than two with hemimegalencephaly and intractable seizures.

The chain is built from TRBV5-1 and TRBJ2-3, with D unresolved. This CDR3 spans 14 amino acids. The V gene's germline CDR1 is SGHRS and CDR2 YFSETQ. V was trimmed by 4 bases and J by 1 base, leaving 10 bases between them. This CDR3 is CASSPSQGTDTQYF. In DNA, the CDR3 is TGCGCCAGCAGCCCATCCCAGGGCACAGATACGCAGTATTTT.

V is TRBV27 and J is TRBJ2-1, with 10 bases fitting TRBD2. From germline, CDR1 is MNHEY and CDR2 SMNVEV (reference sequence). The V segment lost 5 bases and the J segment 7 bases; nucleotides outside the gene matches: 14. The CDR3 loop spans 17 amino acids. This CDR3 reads CASSPTRLAGEWNEQFF. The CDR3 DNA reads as TGTGCCAGCAGTCCGACTCGCCTAGCGGGAGAATGGAATGAGCAGTTCTTC.

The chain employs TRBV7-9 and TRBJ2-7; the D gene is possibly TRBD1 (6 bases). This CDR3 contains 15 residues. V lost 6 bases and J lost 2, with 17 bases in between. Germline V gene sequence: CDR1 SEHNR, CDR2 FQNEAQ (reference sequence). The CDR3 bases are TGTGCCAGCAGTTCCCCCTGGGGGCACACCTACGAGCAGTACTTC. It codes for CASSSPWGHTYEQYF.

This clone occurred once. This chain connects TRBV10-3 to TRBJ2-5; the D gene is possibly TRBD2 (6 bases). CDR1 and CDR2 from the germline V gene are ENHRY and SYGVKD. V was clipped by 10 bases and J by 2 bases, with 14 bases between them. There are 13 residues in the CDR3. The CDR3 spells CATNRGLQETQYF. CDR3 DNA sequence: TGTGCCACCAATCGGGGACTGCAAGAGACCCAGTACTTC.

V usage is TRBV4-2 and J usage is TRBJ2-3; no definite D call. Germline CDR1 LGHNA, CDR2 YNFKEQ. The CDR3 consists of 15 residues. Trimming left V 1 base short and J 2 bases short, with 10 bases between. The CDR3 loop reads CASSQGPHNTDTQYF. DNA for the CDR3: TGTGCCAGCAGCCAAGGACCCCATAACACAGATACGCAGTATTTT.

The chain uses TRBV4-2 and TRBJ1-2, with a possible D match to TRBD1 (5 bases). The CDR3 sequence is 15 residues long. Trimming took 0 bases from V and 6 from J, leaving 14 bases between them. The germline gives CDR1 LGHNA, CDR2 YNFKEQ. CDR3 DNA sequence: TGTGCCAGCAGCCAAGAAGCAGGGCGGGAGGATGGCTACACCTTC. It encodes CASSQEAGREDGYTF.